A selection of T cell receptor beta chains follows, all from one sample in a study of T-cell reconstitution after alpha-beta-depleted transplantation in children. TCRdb fed the PCR reads into MiXCR, producing one record per CDR3 protein. This sample yields around 680,000 distinct CDR3 sequences, of which roughly 15% are seen a single time; 1.1% belongs to the top ten. The sample consisted of PBMCs from the stem cell graft donor, taken from the stem cell graft. These receptors were taken from a human donor who donated a stem cell graft to a child with acute myeloid leukemia. Each CDR3 is given without its conserved first and last residue.

V gene	J gene	CDR3 protein
TRBV4-1	TRBJ1-5	ASSQEGQHHNQPQH
TRBV20-1	TRBJ2-3	SAPDFAVADTQY
TRBV7-2	TRBJ2-5	ASSFSTREAQY
TRBV20-1	TRBJ2-3	SASSALGADTQY
TRBV5-5	TRBJ2-6	ASSLFRDSLSGANVT
TRBV6-2/TRBV6-3	TRBJ2-7	ASSYAGGPLYEQY
TRBV7-2	TRBJ2-1	ASSVDRGPNNEQF
TRBV5-5	TRBJ2-2	ASSLGWDTGELF
TRBV6-5	TRBJ2-5	ASSYSRLQETQY
TRBV4-1	TRBJ2-1	ASSQVQYNEQF
TRBV25-1	TRBJ1-2	ASRGTGSSNGYT
TRBV5-6	TRBJ2-1	ASSQTPAGGDNEQF
TRBV10-3	TRBJ2-5	AISAPNRQGTQETQY
TRBV6-4	TRBJ1-1	ASSPGRDLNTEAF
TRBV15	TRBJ1-1	ATSRDEAF
TRBV5-1	TRBJ2-3	ASSLDIGTDTQY